This T cell receptor (beta chain) originates from a study of Ad26.COV2.S vaccination and SARS-CoV-2 variants. At the level of the study: Each vaccinee took Ad26.COV2.S intramuscularly, once or twice 56 days apart. Whole-study results and caveats: Analyses that measured TCR breadth and depth may have underestimated total T cell responses.

Some clones are missing from TCRdb's copy, which holds only in-frame ones; the method was immunoSEQ multiplex PCR. Of hundreds of thousands of clones listed, around 87% are singletons. Worth noting for this clone: Its matching antigen is unknown.

Regarding treatment: about 20 received Ad26.COV2.S at low or high dose, single or two shots; roughly 5 received placebo; per-sample allocation not given. Collection of the samples took place on day 63 after the first injection of vaccine or placebo. Wuhan-strain SARS-CoV-2 spike was expressed by the Ad26 vector that made up the vaccine. The material sequenced was peripheral blood, taken in a trial of Ad26.COV2.S vaccine versus placebo. The TCR originated in a person aged 18-65 years who received the Ad26.COV2.S COVID-19 vaccine or a placebo.

The CDR3 DNA follows: TGTGCCAGCAACCCCACAGGGGGGGCCCTCCACTTT. Translation gives CASNPTGGALHF. The J gene is TRBJ1-6, the V gene TRBV25-1, with TRBD1 matching 8 bases. The length of the CDR3 is 12 residues. Germline V gene lookup returns CDR1 MGHDK and CDR2 SYGVNS. V trimming: 7 bases; J trimming: 14 bases; junction bases outside the gene matches: 7.